This T cell receptor beta chain was sequenced during a study of blood T cell repertoires in COVID-19. Method: immunoSEQ multiplex PCR; TCRdb's copy keeps in-frame clones and lacks some. Of 50,000 to 70,000 clones listed, around nine tenths are singletons. The CDR3 totals 16 residues. V lost 5 bases, J lost 2 bases, and 12 bases stayed unmatched. The germline gives CDR1 LNHDA, CDR2 SQIVND (reference sequence). The source is a human donor with active COVID-19. The donor label of this sample is uncertain. Sequenced: peripheral blood. The gene calls are TRBV19 and TRBJ2-7; 7 positions match TRBD1. In DNA, the CDR3 is TGTGCCAGTAGTGTCGGGACAGCCAAAAGTCCCTACGAGCAGTACTTC. As protein: CASSVGTAKSPYEQYF.